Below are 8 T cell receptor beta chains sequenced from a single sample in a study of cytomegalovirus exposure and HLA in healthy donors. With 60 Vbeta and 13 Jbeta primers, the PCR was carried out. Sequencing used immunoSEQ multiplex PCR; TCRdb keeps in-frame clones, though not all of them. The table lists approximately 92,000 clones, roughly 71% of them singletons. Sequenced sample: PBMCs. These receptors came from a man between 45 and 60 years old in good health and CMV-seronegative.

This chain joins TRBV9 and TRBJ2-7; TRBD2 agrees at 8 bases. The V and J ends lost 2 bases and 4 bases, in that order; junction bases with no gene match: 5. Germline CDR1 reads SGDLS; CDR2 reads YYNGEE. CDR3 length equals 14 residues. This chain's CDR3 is CASSVGTRGYEQYF. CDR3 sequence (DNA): TGTGCCAGCAGCGTCGGGACTAGGGGATACGAGCAGTACTTC.

The CDR3 spells CASSLAGNRGQPQHF. CDR3 nucleotide sequence: TGTGCCAGCAGCTTAGCGGGGAATCGGGGTCAGCCCCAGCATTTT. This chain uses TRBV7-2 with TRBJ1-5, with D unresolved. This CDR3 is 15 amino acids long. The V gene's germline CDR1 is SGHTA and CDR2 FQGNSA. Trimming took off 0 bases at V and 6 bases at J, with 12 bases between the two ends.

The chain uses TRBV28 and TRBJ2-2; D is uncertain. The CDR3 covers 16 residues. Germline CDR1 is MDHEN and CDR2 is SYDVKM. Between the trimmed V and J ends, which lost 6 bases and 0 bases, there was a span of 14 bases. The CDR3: CASSRVGSTNTGELFF. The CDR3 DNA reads TGTGCCAGCAGCCGTGTCGGGTCCACGAACACCGGGGAGCTGTTTTTT.

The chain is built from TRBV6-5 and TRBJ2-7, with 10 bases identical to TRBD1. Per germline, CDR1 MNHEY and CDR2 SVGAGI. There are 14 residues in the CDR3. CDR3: CASRRQGASSEQYV. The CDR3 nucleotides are TGTGCCAGCAGAAGACAGGGGGCATCCTCCGAGCAGTACGTC.

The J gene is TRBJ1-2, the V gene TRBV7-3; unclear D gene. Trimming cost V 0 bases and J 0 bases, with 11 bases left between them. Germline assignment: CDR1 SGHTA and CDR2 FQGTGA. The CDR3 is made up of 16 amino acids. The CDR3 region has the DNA TGTGCCAGCAGCTTAACGGGCCAGTTTCCTAACTATGGCTACACCTTC. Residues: CASSLTGQFPNYGYTF.

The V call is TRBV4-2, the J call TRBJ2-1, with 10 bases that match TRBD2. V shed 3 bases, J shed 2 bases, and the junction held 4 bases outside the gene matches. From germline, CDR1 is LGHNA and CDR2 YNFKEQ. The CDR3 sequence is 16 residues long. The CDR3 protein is CASSHAGLAAYNEQFF. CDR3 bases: TGTGCCAGCAGCCATGCCGGACTAGCGGCCTACAATGAGCAGTTCTTC.

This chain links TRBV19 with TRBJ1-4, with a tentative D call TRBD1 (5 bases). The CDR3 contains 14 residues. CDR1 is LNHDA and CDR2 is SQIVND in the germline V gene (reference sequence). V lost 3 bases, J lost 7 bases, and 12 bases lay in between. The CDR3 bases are TGTGCCAGTAGTATGGGGCAGTATGGTGAAAAACTGTTTTTT. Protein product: CASSMGQYGEKLFF.

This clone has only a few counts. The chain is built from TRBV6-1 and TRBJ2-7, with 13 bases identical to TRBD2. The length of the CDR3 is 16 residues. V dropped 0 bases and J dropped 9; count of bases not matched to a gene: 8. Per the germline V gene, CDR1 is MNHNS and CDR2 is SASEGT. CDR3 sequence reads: CASSEARTSGGRWQYV. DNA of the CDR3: TGTGCCAGCAGTGAAGCGAGGACTAGCGGGGGCCGTTGGCAGTACGTC.